One T cell receptor (beta chain) is described in this entry. The clone's antigen remains unknown. No base qualities exist here, and no much larger clone lies one base off it. These data originate in a study of vaccination effects on CD4 cells after COVID-19 (dated by TCRdb to the early 2020s). Broadly, across the study: Participants received two doses of either the BNT162b2 or the mRNA-1273 mRNA SARS-CoV-2 vaccine. Cultures from other donors in the study were sequenced with the Oncomine TCR Beta short-read assay on an Illumina iSeq 100. SARS-CoV-2 spike-specific CD4+ TCR repertoires from before and after mRNA vaccination were compared in COVID-19 convalescent patients and in infection-naive vaccine recipients. A total of some eleven COVID-19 convalescent patients and a handful of SARS-CoV-2-naive healthy vaccine recipients were included in the full study.

Broader findings and caveats from the paper: Only a small number of convalescent patients were included, and no early post-infection timepoints were available, which limited the study. In healthy vaccine recipients, vaccine-induced clones were almost all SARS-CoV-2 mono-reactive, with only 1 of 255 being cross-reactive with common cold coronaviruses. Both infection-induced and vaccine-induced clones contracted markedly at late post-vaccination timepoints, which is consistent with waning T cell responses.

V ends up 0 bases short and J 4 bases short, with an unmatched junction base count of 9. The CDR3 starts with the cysteine, ends with the phenylalanine, and has 17 residues. Only the CDR3 region is kept as DNA, spanning 51 bases read in frame from base 1. The germline V gene yields SGDLS for CDR1 and YYNGEE for CDR2. Preparation of the library involved the immunoSEQ multiplex PCR assay. DNA from the cultured, isolated CD4+ T cells was subjected to TCR beta CDR3 sequencing. Regarding the original processing steps: Non-productive TCR sequences were removed and reads were trimmed to the CDR3 region, keeping CDR3s of at least 7 amino acids. The MANAFEST web app was used to pick out antigen-specific clonotypes by comparing their expansion in peptide wells with that in reference cultures. Positive clones required FDR<0.05 expansion versus reference and all other wells, odds ratio above 5, and frequency above 0.1% in two replicate wells. A clonotype was called cross-reactive if it was significantly expanded both in SARS-CoV-2 spike wells and in at least one common cold coronavirus spike condition. CDR3 similarity was assessed by Levenshtein distance with the stringdist R package, and unrooted trees were built with ape in R 3.6.1. Not all clones reach the TCRdb copy of this immuneACCESS table, which keeps in-frame sequences only. Checked studies attribute under half of the gap to unresolved V genes and leave the rest unexplained. V and J calls and clone size follow that table, whereas D and trimming were derived from the DNA. The sample includes 30,000 to 45,000 clones, with roughly two thirds observed a single time. 20% to 25% of the sample is in the top ten clones.

The ViraFEST assay stimulated PBMC with viral peptide pools and then used TCR sequencing to identify antigen-specific CD4+ T cell clonotypes by expansion. After less than 13 days of culture, CD4+ T cells were isolated with the EasySep CD4+ T cell isolation kit. Negative nucleocapsid antibody results before and after vaccination confirmed that the healthy vaccine recipients had no prior SARS-CoV-2 infection. Each well held roughly 2.2 million PBMC cultured in IMDM containing roughly 4.9% human AB serum, roughly 9.6 IU/ml IL-2 and gentamicin, along with 10 ug/ml peptides. On days 3 and 7, half of the culture medium was replaced with fresh IL-2-containing medium. Unless noted otherwise, every peptide stimulation condition was cultured in triplicate wells. PBMC were separated from whole blood using Ficoll-Paque Plus gradient centrifugation and were then either cryopreserved at -140C or used fresh. The overlapping peptide pools covered the spike proteins of SARS-CoV-2 as well as those of the common cold coronaviruses HCoV-NL63, HCoV-OC43 and HCoV-229E. Genomic DNA was extracted from cultured CD4+ T cells with the QIAamp micro DNA kit.

The sequence derives from a human donor who received a COVID-19 vaccine. This specimen consisted of CD4+ T cells from PBMCs cultured with SARS-CoV-2 spike peptides, obtained before COVID-19 vaccination. This specimen's cell subset or site label, per the study, means: SARS-CoV-2 spike overlapping peptide pool stimulation. Rearrangement joined TRBV9 to TRBJ2-1; TRBD1 matches 8 bases in the middle. CDR3 protein: CASSVGAGGAGYNEQFF. The DNA sequence follows: TGTGCCAGCAGCGTAGGGGCAGGGGGCGCCGGATACAATGAGCAGTTCTTC.